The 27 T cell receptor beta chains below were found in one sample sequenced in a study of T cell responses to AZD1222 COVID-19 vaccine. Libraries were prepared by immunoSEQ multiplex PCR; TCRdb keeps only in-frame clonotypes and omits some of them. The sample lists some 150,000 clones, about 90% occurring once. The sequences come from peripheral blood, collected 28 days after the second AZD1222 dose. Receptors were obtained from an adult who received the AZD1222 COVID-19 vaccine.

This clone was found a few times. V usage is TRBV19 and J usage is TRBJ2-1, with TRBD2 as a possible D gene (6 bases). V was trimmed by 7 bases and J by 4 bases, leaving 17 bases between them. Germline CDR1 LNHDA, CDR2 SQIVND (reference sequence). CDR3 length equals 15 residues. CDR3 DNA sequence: TGTGCCAGTACCTCCCTTTGGGGGGAGTACAATGAGCAGTTCTTC. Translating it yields CASTSLWGEYNEQFF.

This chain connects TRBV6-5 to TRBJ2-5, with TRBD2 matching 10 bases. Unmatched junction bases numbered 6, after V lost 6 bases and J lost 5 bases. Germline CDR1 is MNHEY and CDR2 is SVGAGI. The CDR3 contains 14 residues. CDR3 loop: CASSSSGRGETQYF. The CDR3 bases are TGTGCCAGCAGCTCTAGCGGGAGAGGGGAGACCCAGTACTTC.

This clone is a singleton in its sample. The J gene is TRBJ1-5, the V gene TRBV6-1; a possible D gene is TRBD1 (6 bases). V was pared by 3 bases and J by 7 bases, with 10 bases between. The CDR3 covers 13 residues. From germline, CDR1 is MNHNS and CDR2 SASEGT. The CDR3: CASSDRGGQPQHF. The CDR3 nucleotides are TGTGCCAGCAGTGACAGGGGAGGACAGCCCCAGCATTTT.

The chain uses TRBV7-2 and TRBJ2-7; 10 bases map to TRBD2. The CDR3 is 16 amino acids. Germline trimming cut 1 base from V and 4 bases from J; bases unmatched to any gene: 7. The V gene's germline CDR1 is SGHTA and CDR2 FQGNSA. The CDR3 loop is CASSLDSGRMAYEQYF. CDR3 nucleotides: TGTGCCAGCAGCTTAGATAGCGGGAGGATGGCGTACGAGCAGTACTTC.

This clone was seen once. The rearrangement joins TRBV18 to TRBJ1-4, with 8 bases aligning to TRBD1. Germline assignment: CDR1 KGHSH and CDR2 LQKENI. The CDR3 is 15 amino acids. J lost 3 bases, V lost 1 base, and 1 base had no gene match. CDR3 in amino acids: CASSPLGQANEKLFF. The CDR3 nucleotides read TGTGCCAGCTCACCACTGGGACAGGCTAATGAAAAACTGTTTTTT.

The CDR3 DNA follows: TGTGCCATCAGTGGGACAGGGGGTATCGGGGAGCTGTTTTTT. Translation gives CAISGTGGIGELFF. The chain employs TRBV10-3 and TRBJ2-2; 10 nucleotides match TRBD1. With V trimmed by 4 bases and J by 7 bases, 3 bases remained unmatched. Germline CDR1 and CDR2: ENHRY and SYGVKD. This CDR3 region has 14 residues.

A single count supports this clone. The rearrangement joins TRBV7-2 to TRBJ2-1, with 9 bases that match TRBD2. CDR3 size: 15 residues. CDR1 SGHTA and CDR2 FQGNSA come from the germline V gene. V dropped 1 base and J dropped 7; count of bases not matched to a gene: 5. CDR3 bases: TGTGCCAGCAGCTTAGACGGGACTAGCATGAATGAGCAGTTCTTC. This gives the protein CASSLDGTSMNEQFF.

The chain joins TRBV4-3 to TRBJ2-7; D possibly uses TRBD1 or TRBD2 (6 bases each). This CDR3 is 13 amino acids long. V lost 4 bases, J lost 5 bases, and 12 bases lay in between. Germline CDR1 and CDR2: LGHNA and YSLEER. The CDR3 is CASSRLRGDEQYF. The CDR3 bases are TGCGCCAGCAGCCGCCTGAGGGGGGACGAGCAGTACTTC.

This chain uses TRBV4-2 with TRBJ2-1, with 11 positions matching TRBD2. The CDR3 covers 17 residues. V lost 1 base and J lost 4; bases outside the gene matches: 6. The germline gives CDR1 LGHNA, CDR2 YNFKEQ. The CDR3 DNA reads TGTGCCAGCAGCCAAGCCACCGGGACTAGCGGATACAATGAGCAGTTCTTC. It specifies CASSQATGTSGYNEQFF.

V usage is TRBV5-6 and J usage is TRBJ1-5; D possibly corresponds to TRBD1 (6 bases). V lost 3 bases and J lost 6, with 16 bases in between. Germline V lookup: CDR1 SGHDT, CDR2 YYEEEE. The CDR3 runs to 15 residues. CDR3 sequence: CASSSGVYAGQPQHF. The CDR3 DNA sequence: TGTGCCAGCAGCTCAGGGGTGTACGCGGGTCAGCCCCAGCATTTT.

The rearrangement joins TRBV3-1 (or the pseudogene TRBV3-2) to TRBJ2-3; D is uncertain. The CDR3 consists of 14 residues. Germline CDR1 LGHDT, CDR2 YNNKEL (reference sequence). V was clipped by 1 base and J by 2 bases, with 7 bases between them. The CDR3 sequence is CASSQGSITDTQYF. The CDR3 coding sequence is TGTGCCAGCAGCCAAGGATCCATCACAGATACGCAGTATTTT.

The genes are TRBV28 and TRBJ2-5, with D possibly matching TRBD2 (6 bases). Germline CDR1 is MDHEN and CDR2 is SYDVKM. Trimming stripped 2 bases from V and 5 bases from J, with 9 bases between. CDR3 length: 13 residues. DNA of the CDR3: TGTGCCAGCAGTTTAGCCGGGGGTGAGACCCAGTACTTC. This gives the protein CASSLAGGETQYF.

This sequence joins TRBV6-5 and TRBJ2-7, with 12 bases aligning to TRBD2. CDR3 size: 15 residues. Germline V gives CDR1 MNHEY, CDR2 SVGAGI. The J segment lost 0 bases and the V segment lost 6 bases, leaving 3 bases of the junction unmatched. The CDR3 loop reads CASSTTSGSSYEQYF. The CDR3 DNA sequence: TGTGCCAGCAGCACGACTAGCGGGAGCTCCTACGAGCAGTACTTC.

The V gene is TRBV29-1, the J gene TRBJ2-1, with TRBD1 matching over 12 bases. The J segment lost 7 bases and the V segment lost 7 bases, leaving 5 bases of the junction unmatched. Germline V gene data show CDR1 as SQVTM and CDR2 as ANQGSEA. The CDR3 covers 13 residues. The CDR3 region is CSDWDRGPNEQFF. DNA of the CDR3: TGCAGCGATTGGGACAGGGGGCCGAATGAGCAGTTCTTC.

CDR3 sequence reads: CASIRLAGPRRDEQFF. The CDR3 region has the DNA TGTGCCAGTATTCGACTAGCGGGACCGCGGCGCGATGAGCAGTTCTTC. V gene TRBV19 combines with J gene TRBJ2-1; 11 nucleotides agree with TRBD2. The trim removed 7 bases at V and 8 bases at J, leaving 13 bases unmatched. The CDR3 is 16 residues long. CDR1 is LNHDA, CDR2 SQIVND, per germline (reference sequence).

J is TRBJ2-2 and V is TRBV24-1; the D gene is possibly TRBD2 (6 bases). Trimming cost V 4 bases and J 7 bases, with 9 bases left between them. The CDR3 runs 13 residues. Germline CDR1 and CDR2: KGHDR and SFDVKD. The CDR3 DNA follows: TGTGCCACCAGTGACCGGGGAGGCGGGGAGCTGTTTTTT. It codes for CATSDRGGGELFF.

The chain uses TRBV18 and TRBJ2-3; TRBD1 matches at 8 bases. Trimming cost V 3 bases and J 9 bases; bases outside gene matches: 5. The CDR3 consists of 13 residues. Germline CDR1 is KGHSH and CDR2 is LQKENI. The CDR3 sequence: CASSPDREGTQYF. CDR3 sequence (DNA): TGTGCCAGCTCACCGGACAGGGAAGGCACGCAGTATTTT.

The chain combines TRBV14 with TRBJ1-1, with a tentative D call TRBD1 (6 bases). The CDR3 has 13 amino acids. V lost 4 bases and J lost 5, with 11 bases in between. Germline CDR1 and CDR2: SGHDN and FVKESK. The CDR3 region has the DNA TGTGCCAGCAGCCCAGGGGTGGGAACTGAAGCTTTCTTT. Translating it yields CASSPGVGTEAFF.

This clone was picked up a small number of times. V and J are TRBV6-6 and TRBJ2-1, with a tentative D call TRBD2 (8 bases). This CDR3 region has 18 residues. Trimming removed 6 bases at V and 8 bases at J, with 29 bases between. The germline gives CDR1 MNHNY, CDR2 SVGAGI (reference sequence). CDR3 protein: CASSRRTGPGLVSYEQFF. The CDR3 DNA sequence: TGTGCCAGCAGCCGACGGACAGGTCCGGGACTAGTTTCTTATGAGCAGTTCTTC.

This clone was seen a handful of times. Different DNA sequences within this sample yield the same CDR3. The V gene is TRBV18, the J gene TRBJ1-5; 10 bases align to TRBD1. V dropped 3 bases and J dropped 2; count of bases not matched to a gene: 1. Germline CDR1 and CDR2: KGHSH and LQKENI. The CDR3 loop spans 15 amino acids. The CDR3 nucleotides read TGTGCCAGCTCACCGGACAGGGGGGGCAATCAGCCCCAGCATTTT. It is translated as CASSPDRGGNQPQHF. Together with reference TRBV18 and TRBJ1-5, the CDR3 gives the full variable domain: NAGVMQNPRHLVRRRGQEARLRCSPMKGHSHVYWYRQLPEEGLKFMVYLQKENIIDESGMPKERFSAEFPKEGPSILRIQQVVRGDSAAYFCASSPDRGGNQPQHFGDGTRLSIL.

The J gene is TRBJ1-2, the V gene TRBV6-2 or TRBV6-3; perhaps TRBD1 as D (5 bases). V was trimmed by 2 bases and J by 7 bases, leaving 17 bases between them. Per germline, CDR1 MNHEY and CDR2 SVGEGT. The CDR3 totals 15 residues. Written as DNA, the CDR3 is TGTGCCAGCAGTTACAGTCAGGGATCCCTCGGTGGCTACACCTTC. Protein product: CASSYSQGSLGGYTF.

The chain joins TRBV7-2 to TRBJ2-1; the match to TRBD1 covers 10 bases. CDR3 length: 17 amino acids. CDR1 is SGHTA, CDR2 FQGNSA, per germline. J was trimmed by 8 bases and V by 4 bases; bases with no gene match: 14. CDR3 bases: TGTGCCAGCAGCTACTACCGGGACAGGGGCCTAGGGGATGAGCAGTTCTTC. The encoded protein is CASSYYRDRGLGDEQFF.

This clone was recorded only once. The chain's CDR3 is CASSPGRYDTEAFF. The CDR3 DNA is TGTGCCAGCAGCCCAGGCCGGTATGACACTGAAGCTTTCTTT. The V and J genes are TRBV9 and TRBJ1-1; D is uncertain. The CDR3 is 14 residues long. Trimming shortened V by 4 bases and J by 3 bases, and 13 bases separated the two germline ends. The germline gives CDR1 SGDLS, CDR2 YYNGEE. The full variable domain, rest sourced from reference TRBV9 and TRBJ1-1, is DSGVTQTPKHLITATGQRVTLRCSPRSGDLSVYWYQQSLDQGLQFLIQYYNGEERAKGNILERFSAQQFPDLHSELNLSSLELGDSALYFCASSPGRYDTEAFFGQGTRLTVV.

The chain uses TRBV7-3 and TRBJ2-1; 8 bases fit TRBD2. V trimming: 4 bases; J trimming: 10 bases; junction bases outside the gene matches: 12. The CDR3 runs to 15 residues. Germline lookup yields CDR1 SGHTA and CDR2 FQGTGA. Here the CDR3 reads CASSSAAGVWGEQFF. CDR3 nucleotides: TGTGCCAGCAGCTCCGCAGCGGGAGTATGGGGGGAGCAGTTCTTC.

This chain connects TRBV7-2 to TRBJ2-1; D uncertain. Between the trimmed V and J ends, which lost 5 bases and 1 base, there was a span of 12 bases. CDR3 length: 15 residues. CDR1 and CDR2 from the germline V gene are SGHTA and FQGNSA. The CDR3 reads CASSPDGASYNEQFF. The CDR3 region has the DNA TGTGCCAGCAGCCCGGACGGTGCTTCCTACAATGAGCAGTTCTTC.

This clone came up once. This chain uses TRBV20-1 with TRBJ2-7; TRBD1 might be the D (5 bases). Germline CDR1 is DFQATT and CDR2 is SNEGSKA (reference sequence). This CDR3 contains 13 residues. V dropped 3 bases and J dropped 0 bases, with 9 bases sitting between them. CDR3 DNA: TGCAGTGCTAGTAACAGGAACTCCTACGAGCAGTACTTC. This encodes CSASNRNSYEQYF.

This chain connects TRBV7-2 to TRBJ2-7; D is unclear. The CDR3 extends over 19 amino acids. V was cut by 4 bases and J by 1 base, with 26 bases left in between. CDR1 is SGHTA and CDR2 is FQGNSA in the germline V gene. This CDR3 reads CASSSRPPRLAGISYEQYF. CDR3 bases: TGTGCCAGCAGCTCGCGCCCACCGAGGCTTGCTGGGATTTCCTACGAGCAGTACTTC.